Listed below are T cell receptor beta chains from one sample, sequenced in a study of response to subunit inactivated influenza vaccine. TCRdb recomputed calls from the RT-PCR reads with MiXCR, one row per CDR3 protein. There are approximately 500,000 distinct CDR3 sequences in the sample; 13% occur only once, and 13% lies in the top ten. Sequencing was performed on PBMCs from blood, taken 40 to 50 days after vaccination. The source of these receptors is a man aged 45 to 65 who received an inactivated influenza vaccine. Each CDR3 is given with its conserved first and last residue. D genes are given only for firm matches. Not all rows give a size; the values are once, few, many and, for expanded clones, a class.

d_gene: NA
j_gene: TRBJ2-7
v_gene: TRBV20-1
abundance: few
CDR3nt: TGCAGTGCTAGAGCCCCGGGACTTTTAGCCTACGAGCAGTACTTC
CDR3aa: CSARAPGLLAYEQYF

d_gene: NA
j_gene: TRBJ2-4
v_gene: TRBV11-1
abundance: few
CDR3nt: TGTGCCAGCAGCATGACAGTAGGAGACATTCAGTACTTC
CDR3aa: CASSMTVGDIQYF

d_gene: NA
j_gene: TRBJ1-6
v_gene: TRBV5-1
abundance: many
CDR3nt: TGCGCCAGCAGCGAGCCGCAGGGGAATAATTCACCCCTCCACTTT
CDR3aa: CASSEPQGNNSPLHF

d_gene: NA
j_gene: TRBJ1-5
v_gene: TRBV5-5
abundance: NA
CDR3nt: TGTGCCAGCAGCTTGGTGTCAAGCAATCAGCCCCAGCATTTT
CDR3aa: CASSLVSSNQPQHF

d_gene: TRBD1
j_gene: TRBJ1-1
v_gene: TRBV3-1
abundance: NA
CDR3nt: TGTGCCAGCAGCCAGCAGGGGGCTTACACTGAAGCTTTCTTT
CDR3aa: CASSQQGAYTEAFF

d_gene: NA
j_gene: TRBJ2-7
v_gene: TRBV29-1
abundance: many
CDR3nt: TGCAGCGTTGGGGGAAAACTTTTAGGGGAGCAGTACTTC
CDR3aa: CSVGGKLLGEQYF

d_gene: TRBD1
j_gene: TRBJ2-7
v_gene: TRBV4-1
abundance: NA
CDR3nt: TGCGCCAGCAGCCAAGATCGGGGACAGAGGTTCGGTGAGCAGTACTTC
CDR3aa: CASSQDRGQRFGEQYF

d_gene: NA
j_gene: TRBJ1-4
v_gene: TRBV7-2
abundance: NA
CDR3nt: TGTGCCAGCAGCTTAGGTGTCCGGGCTGAACTGTTTTTT
CDR3aa: CASSLGVRAELFF

d_gene: NA
j_gene: TRBJ2-2
v_gene: TRBV7-2
abundance: NA
CDR3nt: TGTGCCAGCAGCTTAGGACCCCTCGCCGGGGAGCTGTTTTTT
CDR3aa: CASSLGPLAGELFF

d_gene: TRBD1
j_gene: TRBJ1-2
v_gene: TRBV10-1
abundance: NA
CDR3nt: TGCGCCAGCAGTATTTCACGATCGGACAGGGCAACCTATGGCTACACCTTC
CDR3aa: CASSISRSDRATYGYTF

d_gene: TRBD1
j_gene: TRBJ1-5
v_gene: TRBV10-3
abundance: few
CDR3nt: TGTGCCACTTCGGACAGGGAGAGTCAGCCCCAGCATTTT
CDR3aa: CATSDRESQPQHF

d_gene: NA
j_gene: TRBJ2-1
v_gene: TRBV12-3/TRBV12-4
abundance: many
CDR3nt: TGTGCCAGCAGCCGGGTCTACAATGAGCAGTTCTTC
CDR3aa: CASSRVYNEQFF

d_gene: NA
j_gene: TRBJ2-1
v_gene: TRBV28
abundance: few
CDR3nt: TGTGCCAGCAGTTTAATGAAGGTTCTAGTTGGCTACAATGAGCAGTTCTTC
CDR3aa: CASSLMKVLVGYNEQFF

d_gene: TRBD1
j_gene: TRBJ1-1
v_gene: TRBV20-1
abundance: NA
CDR3nt: TGCAGTGCTAGACTCCCGGGACAGGGGGCGAGCACTGAAGCTTTCTTT
CDR3aa: CSARLPGQGASTEAFF

d_gene: NA
j_gene: TRBJ1-5
v_gene: TRBV12-3/TRBV12-4
abundance: many
CDR3nt: TGTGCCAGCAGTTTGGTCAGGGGCAATCAGCCCCAGCATTTT
CDR3aa: CASSLVRGNQPQHF

d_gene: NA
j_gene: TRBJ2-3
v_gene: TRBV27
abundance: NA
CDR3nt: TGTGCCACCAGACAGGTTAGCACAGATACGCAGTATTTT
CDR3aa: CATRQVSTDTQYF

d_gene: NA
j_gene: TRBJ1-4
v_gene: TRBV11-2
abundance: many
CDR3nt: TGTGCCAGCAGCTTTGTGCGCAGTGCAACTAATGAAAAACTGTTTTTT
CDR3aa: CASSFVRSATNEKLFF

d_gene: NA
j_gene: TRBJ1-5
v_gene: TRBV12-3/TRBV12-4
abundance: few
CDR3nt: TGTGCCAGCAGTACCGGGACTTACAATCAGCCCCAGCATTTT
CDR3aa: CASSTGTYNQPQHF

d_gene: TRBD1
j_gene: TRBJ1-1
v_gene: TRBV29-1
abundance: NA
CDR3nt: TGCAGCGCCGCGGGCCTTCCTGGGGACAGGGTAGGGGTAGAAGCTTTCTTT
CDR3aa: CSAAGLPGDRVGVEAFF

d_gene: TRBD1
j_gene: TRBJ2-5
v_gene: TRBV13
abundance: few
CDR3nt: TGTGCCAGCAGCAAAGGGACAGGAGAGACCCAGTACTTC
CDR3aa: CASSKGTGETQYF

d_gene: NA
j_gene: TRBJ1-1
v_gene: TRBV6-5
abundance: few
CDR3nt: TGTGCCAGCAGTTACTCGTCTGTACTCTTGGGGAACACTGAAGCTTTCTTT
CDR3aa: CASSYSSVLLGNTEAFF

d_gene: NA
j_gene: TRBJ2-3
v_gene: TRBV12-3/TRBV12-4
abundance: NA
CDR3nt: TGTGCCAGCAGACCTGCCCCTCCTTCGAAGAGGGATACGCAGTATTTT
CDR3aa: CASRPAPPSKRDTQYF

d_gene: TRBD2
j_gene: TRBJ2-5
v_gene: TRBV24-1
abundance: few
CDR3nt: TGTGCCACCAGTGATCCTGGACTAGCGGGAGCAGAGGAGACCCAGTACTTC
CDR3aa: CATSDPGLAGAEETQYF

d_gene: NA
j_gene: TRBJ2-5
v_gene: TRBV24-1
abundance: few
CDR3nt: TGTGCCACCAGTGATCGAAGGGGGAGGACTCAAGAGACCCAGTACTTC
CDR3aa: CATSDRRGRTQETQYF

d_gene: NA
j_gene: TRBJ2-1
v_gene: TRBV18
abundance: NA
CDR3nt: TGTGCCAGCTCACCAGAGAACTACAATGAGCAGTTCTTC
CDR3aa: CASSPENYNEQFF

d_gene: TRBD1
j_gene: TRBJ2-7
v_gene: TRBV12-3/TRBV12-4
abundance: few
CDR3nt: TGTGCCAGCAGTTTAATCGGACAGGGCTACGAGCAGTACTTC
CDR3aa: CASSLIGQGYEQYF

d_gene: TRBD1
j_gene: TRBJ2-3
v_gene: TRBV9
abundance: NA
CDR3nt: TGTGCCAGCAGCGGCCAGGGACAGTGGATAGATACGCAGTATTTT
CDR3aa: CASSGQGQWIDTQYF

d_gene: NA
j_gene: TRBJ1-5
v_gene: TRBV7-2
abundance: few
CDR3nt: TGTGCCAGCAGCTCAAAGACTAATCAGCCCCAGCATTTT
CDR3aa: CASSSKTNQPQHF